The present entry profiles one TCR delta chain with its context. Its specificity is not known. TCRdb's listed protein matches a much larger clone and diverges from this DNA's translation at residue 10, likely through a read error; the protein shown comes from the DNA. Bulk repertoires came from Vgamma9/Vdelta2+ or Vdelta2-negative gammadelta T cells flow-sorted from PBMC. TCRdb reanalysed the multiplex PCR reads via CATT. This table has around 46,000 delta-chain clones, roughly 2% appearing once. The data were taken from a study of γδ T cells in repeated Plasmodium falciparum infection. Study in general: Malaria-naive adults were infected with P. falciparum NF54 four times over roughly 600 days. Study-level points and caveats: Vgamma9/Vdelta2+ T cells showed a stable polyclonal repertoire with shared TCRgamma sequences.

The germline V gene encodes CDR1 GEAIGNYY and CDR2 EKD. Unmatched junction bases numbered 11, after V lost 0 bases and J lost 2 bases. CDR3 size: 17 residues. This chain joins TRDV2 and TRDJ1; 7 positions match TRDD3. The J gene, left out of TCRdb, was set here by checking the DNA against germline. Source material: gamma-delta T cells from blood. This sequence originates from a pool of human donors (malaria-infected and uninfected, not separated). The CDR3 sequence is CACDTVGEASRTDKLIF. Here the CDR3 DNA reads TGTGCCTGTGACACCGTGGGGGAGGCCTCGAGAACCGATAAACTCATCTTT.